This is a list of T cell receptor beta chains from one sample in a study of blood T cell repertoires in COVID-19. Here immunoSEQ multiplex PCR was the method, and the copy in TCRdb shows in-frame clones only, minus some. The table includes tens of thousands of clones, around nine tenths detected once. Sequencing was done on a sample of peripheral blood. These receptors all stem from a man aged 45-65 years with acute or convalescent COVID-19. The CDR3 runs from the conserved cysteine through the conserved F or W. Each record gives: CDR3 DNA, CDR3 protein, J gene, D gene, clone size, V gene. A D gene is named only where the DNA matches it firmly. Where a row states a size, it is once, few, many or the class of an expanded clone; other rows omit it.

TGCGCCAGCAGTCTAGCGGGGGGACTAGATACGCAGTATTTT	CASSLAGGLDTQYF	TRBJ2-3	TRBD2	once	TRBV10-2
TGTGCCAGCAGTACTAGTGTGAACACCGGGGAGCTGTTTTTT	CASSTSVNTGELFF	TRBJ2-2	.	.	TRBV2
TGTGCCAGCAGTGAGCACGCGGACAGTAACAATGAGCAGTTCTTC	CASSEHADSNNEQFF	TRBJ2-1	.	.	TRBV27
TGTGCCAGCAGCTTGTTGGGCCAGGATGGGCAGTTCTTC	CASSLLGQDGQFF	TRBJ2-1	.	.	TRBV5-4
TGTGCCAGCAGTGGACCGGGAGCGGTGCAAGAGCAGTTCTTC	CASSGPGAVQEQFF	TRBJ2-1	.	.	TRBV2
TGCGCCAGCAGCCAACCGAGGGGACTAGCGGGAGAGTACGAGCAGTACTTC	CASSQPRGLAGEYEQYF	TRBJ2-7	TRBD2	.	TRBV4-1
TGTGCCAGCAGTCCCCTCAGGGAGCAGTACTTC	CASSPLREQYF	TRBJ2-7	.	once	TRBV28
TGCGCCAGCAGTCAAACTAGCGACGAGCAGTACTTC	CASSQTSDEQYF	TRBJ2-7	TRBD2	.	TRBV23-1
TGTGCCAGCAGTGGGGGGACAGGGGGCGATGAAGAGACCCAGTACTTC	CASSGGTGGDEETQYF	TRBJ2-5	TRBD1	.	TRBV28
TGTGCCTGGAGTGAAGACGGGGTGAGACAGCCCCAGCATTTT	CAWSEDGVRQPQHF	TRBJ1-5	.	once	TRBV30
TGTGCCAGCATAAGGGACACCGCCACAACTAATGAAAAACTGTTTTTT	CASIRDTATTNEKLFF	TRBJ1-4	.	.	TRBV27
TGCGCCAGCAGCTTAGGACAGGCCCGCACAGATACGCAGTATTTT	CASSLGQARTDTQYF	TRBJ2-3	TRBD1	.	TRBV5-1
TGTGCCAGCAGGAGAGAGGGGGCGCAAGGGGAGCTGTTTTTT	CASRREGAQGELFF	TRBJ2-2	TRBD1	.	TRBV7-3
TGTGCCAGCAGCCTCACACAGGCCACCGGGGAGCTGTTTTTT	CASSLTQATGELFF	TRBJ2-2	.	.	TRBV7-2
TGTGCCAGCAGCTTGGGCGGGGGAACGACCGGGGAGCTGTTTTTT	CASSLGGGTTGELFF	TRBJ2-2	TRBD2	.	TRBV5-6
TGTGCCAGTAGTATGGGGAGGGATCAGCCCCAGCATTTT	CASSMGRDQPQHF	TRBJ1-5	.	.	TRBV19
TGTGCCATCAGCAGTGGAGTGGTTGAGGGTATGCATGGCTACACCTTC	CAISSGVVEGMHGYTF	TRBJ1-2	.	.	TRBV10-3
TGCGCCAGCAGCCAAACAGGGGTGGGGAATTCACCCCTCCACTTT	CASSQTGVGNSPLHF	TRBJ1-6	TRBD1	.	TRBV4-1
TGTGCCAGCAGGACAGTTTACAATTCACCCCTCCACTTT	CASRTVYNSPLHF	TRBJ1-6	.	once	TRBV28
TGTGCCAGCAGCGCCCGTGGGCTAGCGGGGGGGCCTCGGGAGACCCAGTACTTC	CASSARGLAGGPRETQYF	TRBJ2-5	TRBD2	.	TRBV7-2
TGTGCCAGCAGTCCGACGGAGAGATGGATGTCCCTCCACTTT	CASSPTERWMSLHF	TRBJ1-6	.	.	TRBV2
TGTGCCAGCAGCCTAGGGGAGGGGCATAGGGGAATAAACACTGAAGCTTTCTTT	CASSLGEGHRGINTEAFF	TRBJ1-1	.	.	TRBV9
TGCGCCAGCAGCTTAAGGGGAAACAGGGGTTCCTACAATGAGCAGTTCTTC	CASSLRGNRGSYNEQFF	TRBJ2-1	TRBD1	.	TRBV5-1
TGTGCCAGCAGCCCTCAAGGGCTAGCGGGAGGTGGATACGAGCAGTACTTC	CASSPQGLAGGGYEQYF	TRBJ2-7	TRBD2	.	TRBV3-1/TRBV3-2
TGCAGCGTTACAGGGAGTTCCTACAATGAGCAGTTCTTC	CSVTGSSYNEQFF	TRBJ2-1	.	once	TRBV29-1
TGTGCCACCAGTGATGGTGGGGAGGCAAATTCACCCCTCCACTTT	CATSDGGEANSPLHF	TRBJ1-6	.	.	TRBV24-1
TGTGCCAGCTCACCTAGTTCGAACACCGGGGAGCTGTTTTTT	CASSPSSNTGELFF	TRBJ2-2	.	.	TRBV18
TGTGCCAGTAAGGACAGAATAGAGACCCAGTACTTC	CASKDRIETQYF	TRBJ2-5	.	.	TRBV19
TGTGCCAGCAGTACCGCGGGACAGGGTTACAATGAGCAGTTCTTC	CASSTAGQGYNEQFF	TRBJ2-1	TRBD1	once	TRBV6-5
TGTGCCAGCAGCCAAGGAGGGGGCAGTGGCTACACCTTC	CASSQGGGSGYTF	TRBJ1-2	TRBD1	few	TRBV3-1/TRBV3-2
TGTGCCAGCATGGTAGCGGCAGACACCGGGGAGCTGTTTTTT	CASMVAADTGELFF	TRBJ2-2	.	.	TRBV6-5
TGTGCCAGCAGTGAATGGGACAGCTCTGGAAACACCATATATTTT	CASSEWDSSGNTIYF	TRBJ1-3	TRBD1	.	TRBV6-1
TGTGCCAGTAGTTACCGGACTAATGAGCAGTTCTTC	CASSYRTNEQFF	TRBJ2-1	.	.	TRBV19
TGTGCCAGCAGTAGTGTGGGACTTTTAAATGAAAAACTGTTTTTT	CASSSVGLLNEKLFF	TRBJ1-4	.	once	TRBV5-6
TGTGCCAGCAGTTCCGACAGGGCTGGAGTCTATGGCTACACCTTC	CASSSDRAGVYGYTF	TRBJ1-2	TRBD1	.	TRBV28
TGTGCCAGCAGTTACTCGAGGAAGAACACTGAAGCTTTCTTT	CASSYSRKNTEAFF	TRBJ1-1	.	.	TRBV6-5
TGTGCCAGCTCCTCCGGGACAGGTTACGAGCAGTACTTC	CASSSGTGYEQYF	TRBJ2-7	TRBD1	.	TRBV18
TGTGCCAGCAGTGAGGATCAGGGAATAGGTGGCTACACCTTC	CASSEDQGIGGYTF	TRBJ1-2	.	once	TRBV6-1
TGTGCCAGCAGCCTCGGACAGAAAGAAGAGACCCAGTACTTC	CASSLGQKEETQYF	TRBJ2-5	.	.	TRBV7-7
TGTGCCAGCAGCCTTAAGGTCTCCAGGGGCTCTGGCTACACCTTC	CASSLKVSRGSGYTF	TRBJ1-2	.	.	TRBV6-2/TRBV6-3
TGCGCCAGCAGCCAAGATCAAGGACAGCATAAAGATACGCAGTATTTT	CASSQDQGQHKDTQYF	TRBJ2-3	.	.	TRBV4-3
TGCGCCAGCGCCCTACTAGCGGGAGGTAACTACAATGAGCAGTTCTTC	CASALLAGGNYNEQFF	TRBJ2-1	TRBD2	.	TRBV10-1
TGCGCCAGCAGCCAGTTAATGGGGGGACAGAGATTCTACGAGCAGTACTTC	CASSQLMGGQRFYEQYF	TRBJ2-7	.	once	TRBV4-1
TGTGCCAGTCAGGGGACCTCGAACACCGGGGAGCTGTTTTTT	CASQGTSNTGELFF	TRBJ2-2	.	.	TRBV7-2
TGTGCCAGCAGTTATCGCCCCCCTATACAGGGGATGAACACTGAAGCTTTCTTT	CASSYRPPIQGMNTEAFF	TRBJ1-1	TRBD1	.	TRBV6-2/TRBV6-3
TGTGCCAGCAGCTTTTATGGGACAGGGAATCAGCCCCAGCATTTT	CASSFYGTGNQPQHF	TRBJ1-5	TRBD1	.	TRBV5-5
TGTGCCAGTAGTATGAGGGCTTCAGACTATGGCTACACCTTC	CASSMRASDYGYTF	TRBJ1-2	.	.	TRBV19
TGTGCCAGCAGCTTTGAGAGAGAAGATACGCAGTATTTT	CASSFEREDTQYF	TRBJ2-3	.	.	TRBV7-3
TGTGCCAGCAGCGTAGGCAGGACACCACAAGAGACCCAGTACTTC	CASSVGRTPQETQYF	TRBJ2-5	.	.	TRBV9
.	CASSQVVGQGTFF	TRBJ2-1	.	.	TRBV5-6
TGCGCCAGCAGCCAAGATATGGGGAGGGATAATTCACCCCTCCACTTT	CASSQDMGRDNSPLHF	TRBJ1-6	.	.	TRBV4-3
TGTGCCAGCAGTTTACAACTAGCGGGAGACTACGAGCAGTACTTC	CASSLQLAGDYEQYF	TRBJ2-7	TRBD2	.	TRBV28